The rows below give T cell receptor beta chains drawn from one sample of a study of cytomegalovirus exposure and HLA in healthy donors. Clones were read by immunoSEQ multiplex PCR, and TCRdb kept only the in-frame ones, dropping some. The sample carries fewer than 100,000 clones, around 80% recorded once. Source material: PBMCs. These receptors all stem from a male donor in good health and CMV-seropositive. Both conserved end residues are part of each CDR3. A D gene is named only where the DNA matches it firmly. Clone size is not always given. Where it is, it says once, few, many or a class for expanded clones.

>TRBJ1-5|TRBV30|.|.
CACTGTLSNQPQHF
TGTGCCTGTACCGGGACACTTAGCAATCAGCCCCAGCATTTT
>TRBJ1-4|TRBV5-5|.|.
CASSLDTLIEKLFF
TGTGCCAGCAGCCTGGACACCCTGATTGAAAAACTGTTTTTT
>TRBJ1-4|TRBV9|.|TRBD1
CASSVGTGGFEKLFF
TGTGCCAGCAGCGTAGGGACAGGGGGCTTTGAAAAACTGTTTTTT
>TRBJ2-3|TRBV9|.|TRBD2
CASSPWTSVPRTDTQYF
TGTGCCAGCAGCCCTTGGACTAGCGTCCCTCGCACAGATACGCAGTATTTT
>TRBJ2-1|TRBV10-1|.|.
CASSVLRGGNEQFF
TGCGCCAGCAGTGTTCTGCGGGGCGGGAATGAGCAGTTCTTC
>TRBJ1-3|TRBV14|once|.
CASRVQGGNTIYF
TGTGCCAGCAGGGTACAGGGCGGAAACACCATATATTTT
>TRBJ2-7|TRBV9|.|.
CASSAGAGTLYEQYF
TGTGCCAGCAGCGCTGGAGCCGGGACACTTTACGAGCAGTACTTC
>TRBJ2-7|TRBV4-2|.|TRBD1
CASSQSQPGQGARGGYEQYF
TGTGCCAGCAGCCAATCTCAACCGGGACAGGGAGCGCGGGGAGGCTACGAGCAGTACTTC
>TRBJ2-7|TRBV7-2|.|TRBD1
CASSSGGDGAYEQYF
TGTGCCAGCAGCTCAGGGGGTGACGGGGCCTACGAGCAGTACTTC
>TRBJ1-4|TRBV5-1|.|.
CASSLGLQGSNEKLFF
TGCGCCAGCAGCTTGGGTTTACAGGGATCGAATGAAAAACTGTTTTTT
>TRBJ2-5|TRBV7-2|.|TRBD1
CASSDGQGSRKTQYF
TGTGCCAGCAGCGACGGACAGGGTTCAAGAAAGACCCAGTACTTC
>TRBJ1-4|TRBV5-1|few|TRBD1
CASRQGNEKLFF
TGCGCCAGCCGACAGGGTAATGAAAAACTGTTTTTT
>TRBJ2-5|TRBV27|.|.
CASRSEGETQYF
TGTGCCAGCAGATCGGAGGGGGAGACCCAGTACTTC